The clone carrying this T cell receptor (beta chain) came up a few times. Produced via immunoSEQ multiplex PCR; TCRdb's table is partial and in-frame only. Of about 21,000 clones in the sample, 25% to 35% were seen once. The source of the sample is a study of graft-versus-host responses after intestinal transplantation. Co-plating was performed using around 200,000 CFSE-labeled responder cells and around 200,000 irradiated, violet-dye-labeled stimulator cells. Study results and caveats: Marrow from the recipient contained GvH clones, some of which had appeared first in ileum or blood.

Germline V gene sequence: CDR1 MNHEY, CDR2 SMNVEV (reference sequence). V trimming: 3 bases; J trimming: 9 bases; junction bases outside the gene matches: 5. The CDR3 totals 13 residues. The clonotype was recovered from a human patient who received an intestinal transplant. This sequence joins TRBV27 and TRBJ1-3, with TRBD1 matching 7 bases. Source: alloreactive CD8+ T cells from a mixed lymphocyte reaction culture, taken before intestinal transplant. As to subset: CFSE-low proliferating T cells sorted from approximately 6-day pre-transplant mixed lymphocyte reaction (GvH or HvG direction). CDR3 loop: CASSFYTGATIYF. The DNA of the CDR3 is TGTGCCAGCAGTTTCTATACAGGGGCCACCATATATTTT.